This T cell receptor beta chain was captured by sequencing in a study of identical twins. Regarding the study as a whole: Cord blood's abundant beta clonotypes had fewer insertions, unlike memory repertoires. Out-of-frame alpha sequences common to twins exhibited a surplus of low generation probability.

From the 5' RACE reads, TCRdb called clonotypes with MiXCR, one entry per CDR3 protein. The sample has 200,000 to 300,000 distinct CDR3 sequences; more than 9.5% are singletons. Worth noting for this clonotype: Its specificity is unknown.

CDR1 is LNHNV and CDR2 is YYDKDF in the germline V gene (reference sequence). V gave up 7 bases and J gave up 6 bases, with 18 bases separating them. The CDR3 is made up of 14 amino acids. A further study also used this sample, focusing on yellow fever vaccine responses in identical twins.

The source of this sequence is a woman aged 18-29 years in good health. Sequenced material: memory (CD45RO+) T cells sorted from blood. The chain is built from TRBV15 and TRBJ1-2; no clear D gene. CDR3 in DNA: TGTGCCACCACCTCAGACTTTGATCAGCATGGCTACACCTTC. Its protein product is CATTSDFDQHGYTF. The full variable domain, with the rest looked up from reference TRBV15 and TRBJ1-2, is DAMVIQNPRYQVTQFGKPVTLSCSQTLNHNVMYWYQQKSSQAPKLLFHYYDKDFNNEADTPDNFQSRRPNTSFCFLDIRSPGLGDTAMYLCATTSDFDQHGYTFGSGTRLTVV.